Below are 4 T cell receptor beta chains sequenced from a single sample in a study of blood T cell repertoires in COVID-19. Clones were sequenced by immunoSEQ multiplex PCR, and TCRdb holds only the in-frame ones, with some missing. The data contain approximately 260,000 clones, more than 65% of them singletons. The sample consisted of PBMCs or T cells enriched from blood (not recorded which). The origin of the receptors is a man aged 45-65 years who had recovered from COVID-19.

The chain recombines TRBV24-1 with TRBJ1-5, with D possibly TRBD1 on 5 matching bases. Germline loops: CDR1 KGHDR, CDR2 SFDVKD. V lost 3 bases and J 9 bases, leaving 20 bases between the germline ends. This CDR3 spans 16 amino acids. In nucleotides, the CDR3 is TGTGCCACCAGTGATGGGACTGGACGGGACGTGGGGCCCCAGCATTTT. This gives the protein CATSDGTGRDVGPQHF.

This clone was seen only once. The V and J genes are TRBV18 and TRBJ2-3; TRBD2 agrees at 8 bases. This CDR3 region has 15 residues. V dropped 1 base and J dropped 5; count of bases not matched to a gene: 5. Germline V lookup: CDR1 KGHSH, CDR2 LQKENI. CDR3 bases: TGTGCCAGCTCACCACTCGGGGGGGCCCAAGATACGCAGTATTTT. Protein product: CASSPLGGAQDTQYF. Supplemented by reference TRBV18 and TRBJ2-3, the full variable domain reads NAGVMQNPRHLVRRRGQEARLRCSPMKGHSHVYWYRQLPEEGLKFMVYLQKENIIDESGMPKERFSAEFPKEGPSILRIQQVVRGDSAAYFCASSPLGGAQDTQYFGPGTRLTVL.

This chain uses TRBV4-1 with TRBJ1-2; 7 bases align to TRBD1. Germline V gives CDR1 MGHRA, CDR2 YSYEKL. The length of the CDR3 is 14 residues. The V gene end was trimmed by 5 bases and the J gene end by 4 bases; junction bases not matched to a gene: 7. The CDR3 DNA sequence: TGCGCCAGCAGCGTCAGACAGGGCTCCTATGGCTACACCTTC. Its protein product is CASSVRQGSYGYTF.

This clone was observed once. The V gene is TRBV11-3, the J gene TRBJ2-1, with 9 bases fitting TRBD1. Unmatched junction bases numbered 10, after V lost 6 bases and J lost 7 bases. Germline CDR1 is SGHNT and CDR2 is YENEEA. The CDR3 sequence is 15 residues long. This CDR3 reads CASSPRTGEINEQFF. The CDR3 DNA is TGTGCCAGCAGTCCCCGGACAGGGGAGATTAATGAGCAGTTCTTC.